The 30 T cell receptor beta chains presented below share a single source sample, sequenced in a study of shared clonotypes between healthy human individuals. Clones were sequenced by immunoSEQ multiplex PCR, and TCRdb holds only the in-frame ones, with some missing. Of roughly 570,000 clones detected, more than 95% appear once; the ten largest clones hold around 0.3%. Positive CCR7 selection of CD45RO-negative cells yielded the naive CD8 cells, and terminally differentiated effector memory CD45RA+ cells were excluded. The specimen was naive CD8+ T cells sorted from blood. All receptors derive from a man aged 25 to 45 in good health.

The rearrangement links TRBV28 to TRBJ2-7; either TRBD1 or TRBD2 may supply D (6 bases each). Per germline, CDR1 MDHEN and CDR2 SYDVKM. The V and J ends lost 4 bases and 7 bases respectively, with 29 bases between them. This CDR3 contains 18 residues. The chain's CDR3 is CASSWGLRDGSFLGEQYF. The CDR3 DNA reads TGTGCCAGCAGTTGGGGGCTCCGGGACGGGAGTTTCCTCGGGGAGCAGTACTTC.

The chain has TRBV27 and TRBJ1-4; 7 bases are shared with TRBD1. CDR3 length: 18 amino acids. Germline lookup yields CDR1 MNHEY and CDR2 SMNVEV (reference sequence). V was clipped by 5 bases and J by 5 bases; unmatched bases: 17. The chain's CDR3 is CASSQPSGTARLNEKLFF. DNA for the CDR3: TGTGCCAGCAGTCAGCCCTCCGGGACAGCAAGGCTCAATGAAAAACTGTTTTTT.

The V and J genes are TRBV5-5 and TRBJ1-5, with no clear D. Looked up from germline, CDR1 is SGHKS and CDR2 is YYEKEE (reference sequence). CDR3 size: 14 residues. V was shortened by 2 bases and J by 1 base, with 7 bases between the two germline ends. CDR3 residues: CASSFPGSNQPQHF. DNA for the CDR3: TGTGCCAGCAGCTTCCCGGGGAGCAATCAGCCCCAGCATTTT.

The rearrangement joins TRBV4-3 to TRBJ1-1, with D maybe TRBD1 (6 bases). V dropped 1 base and J dropped 5 bases, with 20 bases sitting between them. Germline V gives CDR1 LGHNA, CDR2 YSLEER. The CDR3 covers 17 residues. CDR3 sequence: CASSQAPGTEGGTEAFF. CDR3 coding DNA: TGCGCCAGCAGCCAAGCACCCGGGACGGAGGGGGGAACTGAAGCTTTCTTT.

As concerns this clone: Other DNA sequences in this specimen translate into the identical CDR3. This sequence joins TRBV4-3 and TRBJ1-5, with TRBD1 matching 7 bases. This CDR3 has 15 amino acids. V lost 0 bases to trimming and J lost 2 bases; unmatched junction nucleotides: 1. The germline gives CDR1 LGHNA, CDR2 YSLEER. The DNA of the CDR3 is TGCGCCAGCAGCCAAGATACAGGGGGCAATCAGCCCCAGCATTTT. Its protein is CASSQDTGGNQPQHF.

J is TRBJ2-1 and V is TRBV7-8, with 12 positions matching TRBD2. V trimming: 5 bases; J trimming: 10 bases; junction bases outside the gene matches: 12. This CDR3 contains 16 residues. Germline CDR1 and CDR2: SGHVS and FQNEAQ. CDR3 coding DNA: TGTGCCAGCAGCCAAACCGGGACTAGCGGGCTTCCGGAGCAGTTCTTC. Its translation is CASSQTGTSGLPEQFF.

To note about this clone: Other DNA sequences in the sample encode the same CDR3. This chain joins TRBV14 and TRBJ2-7; D remains unclear. V was trimmed by 1 base and J by 1 base, leaving 5 bases between them. The germline gives CDR1 SGHDN, CDR2 FVKESK. The CDR3 loop spans 13 amino acids. CDR3 loop: CASSQGSSYEQYF. CDR3 DNA sequence: TGTGCCAGCAGCCAAGGGAGTTCCTACGAGCAGTACTTC.

The chain employs TRBV6-6 and TRBJ2-1; 13 nucleotides match TRBD2. V was pared by 5 bases and J by 10 bases, with 8 bases of the junction left unmatched. The CDR3 runs to 15 residues. CDR1 MNHNY and CDR2 SVGAGI come from the germline V gene (reference sequence). Written as DNA, the CDR3 is TGTGCCAGCAGTGCGACTAGCGGGAGGTCCCCCGAGCAGTTCTTC. It is translated as CASSATSGRSPEQFF.

This rearrangement joins TRBV13 to TRBJ1-1; D not certain. Germline V lookup: CDR1 PRHDT, CDR2 FYEKMQ (reference sequence). The CDR3 contains 13 residues. The ends were cut back, 4 bases at V and 3 bases at J, with 9 bases in the middle. CDR3 residues: CASSSVVDTEAFF. The CDR3 region has the DNA TGTGCCAGCAGCTCCGTTGTGGACACTGAAGCTTTCTTT.

The CDR3 nucleotides read TGCAGCGTTCCGGAGGGAGTCACAGATACGCAGTATTTT. It yields the protein CSVPEGVTDTQYF. The V gene is TRBV29-1, the J gene TRBJ2-3; D perhaps matches TRBD2 (6 bases). V dropped 5 bases and J dropped 2 bases, with 11 bases sitting between them. The CDR3 sequence is 13 residues long. CDR1 SQVTM and CDR2 ANQGSEA come from the germline V gene.

This chain links TRBV9 with TRBJ1-3, with D uncertain. Looked up from germline, CDR1 is SGDLS and CDR2 is YYNGEE. This CDR3 is built from 15 residues. Trimming shortened V by 0 bases and J by 6 bases, and 13 bases separated the two germline ends. The CDR3: CASSVEDIGSNTIYF. For the CDR3, the DNA is TGTGCCAGCAGCGTAGAAGACATCGGTTCAAACACCATATATTTT. Full variable domain (rest looked up from reference TRBV9 and TRBJ1-3): DSGVTQTPKHLITATGQRVTLRCSPRSGDLSVYWYQQSLDQGLQFLIQYYNGEERAKGNILERFSAQQFPDLHSELNLSSLELGDSALYFCASSVEDIGSNTIYFGEGSWLTVV.

The rearrangement uses TRBV13 and TRBJ2-7, with 7 bases identical to TRBD2. There are 14 residues in the CDR3. Germline trimming cut 3 bases from V and 3 bases from J; bases unmatched to any gene: 5. Per the germline V gene, CDR1 is PRHDT and CDR2 is FYEKMQ (reference sequence). The CDR3 coding sequence is TGTGCCAGCAGCTTGCAGGGACTATACTACGAGCAGTACTTC. Amino acid sequence: CASSLQGLYYEQYF.

The chain is built from TRBV9 and TRBJ2-1, with 8 bases lining up with TRBD2. J was trimmed by 0 bases and V by 0 bases; bases with no gene match: 8. The CDR3 runs to 18 residues. From germline, CDR1 is SGDLS and CDR2 YYNGEE. CDR3 coding DNA: TGTGCCAGCAGCGTAGCAGCGGGAGCCCCCAGCTCCTACAATGAGCAGTTCTTC. Amino acids: CASSVAAGAPSSYNEQFF.

The chain recombines TRBV6-5 with TRBJ2-5; 9 bases map to TRBD1. The CDR3 spans 12 residues. Trimming cost V 7 bases and J 11 bases; bases outside gene matches: 8. The germline V gene encodes CDR1 MNHEY and CDR2 SVGAGI. This chain's CDR3 is CASKPGQGNQYF. CDR3 sequence (DNA): TGTGCCAGCAAACCGGGACAGGGTAATCAGTACTTC.

The chain combines TRBV2 with TRBJ2-1, with TRBD2 matching 7 bases. Germline lookup yields CDR1 SNHLY and CDR2 FYNNEI. The junction had 3 bases not matched to a gene; V was cut back by 3 bases and J by 4 bases. This CDR3 has 14 residues. CDR3 sequence reads: CASSDAGEYNEQFF. The CDR3 nucleotides are TGTGCCAGCAGTGATGCGGGAGAGTACAATGAGCAGTTCTTC. Complete variable domain (other parts from reference TRBV2 and TRBJ2-1): EPEVTQTPSHQVTQMGQEVILRCVPISNHLYFYWYRQILGQKVEFLVSFYNNEISEKSEIFDDQFSVERPDGSNFTLKIRSTKLEDSAMYFCASSDAGEYNEQFFGPGTRLTVL.

The chain combines TRBV9 with TRBJ2-7, with 7 positions matching TRBD2. This CDR3 spans 15 amino acids. V shed 4 bases and J 2 bases; nucleotides not matched to a gene: 9. Germline CDR1 is SGDLS and CDR2 is YYNGEE. The CDR3 region has the DNA TGTGCCAGCAGCCTCTCGGGAGGCGCACCCTACGAGCAGTACTTC. Translation: CASSLSGGAPYEQYF.

The chain joins TRBV9 to TRBJ1-1; tentative D call: TRBD1 (6 bases). CDR1 is SGDLS and CDR2 is YYNGEE in the germline V gene. The CDR3 spans 15 residues. The V and J ends lost 0 bases and 6 bases respectively, with 15 bases between them. The CDR3 region is CASSVAGVGFSEAFF. For the CDR3, the DNA is TGTGCCAGCAGCGTAGCAGGGGTTGGTTTTTCTGAAGCTTTCTTT.

CDR3 amino acids: CAWSVLPYEQYF. In nucleotides, the CDR3 is TGTGCCTGGAGTGTACTGCCATACGAGCAGTACTTC. The chain couples TRBV30 to TRBJ2-7; D gene uncertain. The CDR3 covers 12 residues. Trimming pared 0 bases from V and 4 bases from J, leaving 7 bases between. Germline lookup yields CDR1 GTSNPN and CDR2 SVGIG (reference sequence).

The chain links TRBV28 to TRBJ2-5, with 7 positions matching TRBD2. Germline V lookup: CDR1 MDHEN, CDR2 SYDVKM. The CDR3 is made up of 17 amino acids. J was trimmed by 3 bases and V by 1 base; bases with no gene match: 11. The CDR3 loop is CASSLSVGSGQKETQYF. CDR3 nucleotide sequence: TGTGCCAGCAGTTTATCGGTTGGTAGCGGGCAAAAAGAGACCCAGTACTTC.

This chain uses TRBV6-6 with TRBJ2-7; D might be TRBD2 (5 bases). The CDR3 covers 12 residues. Per the germline V gene, CDR1 is MNHNY and CDR2 is SVGAGI (reference sequence). V gave up 7 bases and J gave up 2 bases, with 9 bases separating them. This CDR3 is CASTAGTYEQYF. CDR3 in DNA: TGTGCCAGCACGGCCGGGACCTACGAGCAGTACTTC.

The chain uses TRBV7-9 and TRBJ2-7, with TRBD2 matching over 9 bases. The CDR3 runs 14 residues. V lost 5 bases, J lost 0 bases, and 2 bases stayed unmatched. Germline V gives CDR1 SEHNR, CDR2 FQNEAQ (reference sequence). The CDR3 is CASSHSGSSYEQYF. The CDR3 DNA reads as TGTGCCAGCAGCCATAGCGGGAGCTCCTACGAGCAGTACTTC.

Concerning this clone: Other nucleotide sequences from this sample produce the same CDR3. The chain recombines TRBV27 with TRBJ2-7; maybe TRBD2 (6 bases). Germline values: CDR1 MNHEY, CDR2 SMNVEV (reference sequence). V was pared by 5 bases and J by 0 bases, with 8 bases between. The CDR3 totals 13 residues. CDR3 DNA: TGTGCCAGCAGTCCCGGGAGCTCCTACGAGCAGTACTTC. Translation: CASSPGSSYEQYF.

The J gene is TRBJ2-2, the V gene TRBV25-1; the match to TRBD2 covers 11 bases. The germline V gene encodes CDR1 MGHDK and CDR2 SYGVNS. Unmatched junction bases numbered 4, after V lost 8 bases and J lost 5 bases. This CDR3 is built from 14 residues. CDR3 coding DNA: TGTGCCAGCTTGGGACTAGCGGCGACCGGGGAGCTGTTTTTT. Translation: CASLGLAATGELFF.

The CDR3 loop is CASRPNRGLSGELFF. CDR3 nucleotides: TGTGCCAGCAGACCAAACAGGGGGCTGTCCGGGGAGCTGTTTTTT. The genes are TRBV7-2 and TRBJ2-2; 9 bases align to TRBD1. Trimming at V came to 6 bases and at J to 6 bases, leaving 8 bases not matched to a gene. The CDR3 contains 15 residues. Germline CDR1 is SGHTA and CDR2 is FQGNSA.

The chain links TRBV7-9 to TRBJ2-3; 8 positions match TRBD2. In germline, CDR1 is SEHNR, CDR2 FQNEAQ (reference sequence). The CDR3 is made up of 19 amino acids. V was pared by 3 bases and J by 7 bases, with 21 bases of the junction left unmatched. This CDR3 is CASSFPMGGRRYGGNTQYF. The CDR3 nucleotides read TGTGCCAGCAGCTTCCCAATGGGCGGGAGGAGATACGGCGGGAATACGCAGTATTTT.

The chain couples TRBV29-1 to TRBJ2-1; TRBD2 aligns across 10 bases. After removal of 3 bases from V and 4 bases from J, the junction contained 6 bases not matched to a gene. The V gene's germline CDR1 is SQVTM and CDR2 ANQGSEA. The CDR3 has 15 residues. CDR3 nucleotide sequence: TGCAGCGTTGAGTTTATTAGCGGGGGGTACAATGAGCAGTTCTTC. Amino acids: CSVEFISGGYNEQFF.

The CDR3 DNA follows: TGTGCCAGCAACACAGGACTAGCGGGGGTACACCACCCGATCGAAAAAGATGAGCAGTTCTTC. The encoded protein is CASNTGLAGVHHPIEKDEQFF. The V gene is TRBV2, the J gene TRBJ2-1; TRBD2 matches 13 bases. After removal of 7 bases from V and 8 bases from J, the junction contained 26 bases not matched to a gene. CDR1 SNHLY and CDR2 FYNNEI come from the germline V gene. The CDR3 length is 21 residues. Based on the CDR3 plus reference TRBV2 and TRBJ2-1, the full variable domain is EPEVTQTPSHQVTQMGQEVILRCVPISNHLYFYWYRQILGQKVEFLVSFYNNEISEKSEIFDDQFSVERPDGSNFTLKIRSTKLEDSAMYFCASNTGLAGVHHPIEKDEQFFGPGTRLTVL.

V usage is TRBV14 and J usage is TRBJ2-1; 8 bases map to TRBD2. CDR1 and CDR2 from the germline V gene are SGHDN and FVKESK. After removal of 4 bases from V and 0 bases from J, the junction contained 5 bases not matched to a gene. CDR3 length: 16 amino acids. The CDR3 spells CASSRLARSSYNEQFF. The CDR3 DNA is TGTGCCAGCAGCCGACTAGCGCGAAGCTCCTACAATGAGCAGTTCTTC.

The V gene is TRBV2, the J gene TRBJ2-1; 16 bases align to TRBD2. Germline CDR1 reads SNHLY; CDR2 reads FYNNEI. J was trimmed by 2 bases and V by 6 bases; bases with no gene match: 16. The CDR3 spans 21 residues. The CDR3: CASSDGPGTSGRASPYNEQFF. DNA for the CDR3: TGTGCCAGCAGCGACGGCCCAGGGACTAGCGGGAGGGCCAGTCCCTACAATGAGCAGTTCTTC.

The rearrangement uses TRBV7-9 and TRBJ2-5; TRBD1 is a possible D gene (5 bases). CDR1 and CDR2 from the germline V gene are SEHNR and FQNEAQ (reference sequence). V was clipped by 2 bases and J by 2 bases, with 15 bases between them. This CDR3 has 16 amino acids. CDR3 bases: TGTGCCAGCAGCTTATTGGACACAAGATTGCAAGAGACCCAGTACTTC. It encodes CASSLLDTRLQETQYF. Based on the CDR3 plus reference TRBV7-9 and TRBJ2-5, the full variable domain is DTGVSQNPRHKITKRGQNVTFRCDPISEHNRLYWYRQTLGQGPEFLTYFQNEAQLEKSRLLSDRFSAERPKGSFSTLEIQRTEQGDSAMYLCASSLLDTRLQETQYFGPGTRLLVL.